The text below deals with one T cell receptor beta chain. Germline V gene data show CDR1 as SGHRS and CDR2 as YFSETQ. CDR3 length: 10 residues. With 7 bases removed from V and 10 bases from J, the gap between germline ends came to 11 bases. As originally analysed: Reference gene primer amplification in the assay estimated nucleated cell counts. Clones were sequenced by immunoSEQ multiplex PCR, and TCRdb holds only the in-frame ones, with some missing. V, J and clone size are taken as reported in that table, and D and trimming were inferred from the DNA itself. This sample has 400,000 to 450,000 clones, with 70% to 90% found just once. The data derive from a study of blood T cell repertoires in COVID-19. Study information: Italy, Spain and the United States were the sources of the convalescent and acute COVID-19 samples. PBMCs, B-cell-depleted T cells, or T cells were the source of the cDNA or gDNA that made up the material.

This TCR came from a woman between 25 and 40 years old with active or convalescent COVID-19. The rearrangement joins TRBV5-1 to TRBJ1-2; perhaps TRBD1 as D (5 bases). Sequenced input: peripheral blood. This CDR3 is CASRGVDYTF. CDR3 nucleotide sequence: TGCGCCAGCCGGGGGGTTGACTACACCTTC.